This TCR beta chain was identified during a study of control samples from healthy donors and cancer patients. V was shortened by 7 bases and J by 5 bases, with 14 bases between the two germline ends. The germline CDR1 and CDR2 sequences are MRHNA and SNTAGT. CDR3 length: 14 amino acids. Some clones are missing from TCRdb's copy, which holds only in-frame ones; the method was immunoSEQ multiplex PCR. The table has 150,000 to 200,000 clones, around 90% seen once. The chain joins TRBV6-4 to TRBJ1-4; D not resolved. Source material: blood. The clonotype originates from a man younger than 40 in good health. CDR3 in DNA: TGTGCCAGCATCCCCTGGGGTGGGAATGAAAAACTGTTTTTT. It codes for CASIPWGGNEKLFF.